This entry concerns a single T cell receptor (beta chain). Original methodology: Cell counts per sample came from amplifying reference gene primers. TCRdb's table, derived via immunoSEQ multiplex PCR, lists solely in-frame clones and lacks some. V, J and clone size are those of that table, while D and trimming were read from the DNA. The sample comprises some 260,000 clones, 79% of which are singletons, and approximately 4% rests with the top ten. The V and J ends lost 2 bases and 3 bases respectively, with 5 bases between them. This CDR3 comprises 12 residues. The data are from a study of blood T cell repertoires in COVID-19. Turning to the study itself: From T cells, B-cell-depleted T cells, or PBMCs came the material, which was cDNA or gDNA.

The sequence was obtained from a woman aged 40 to 49 with active or convalescent COVID-19. The sequencing input was peripheral blood. V gene TRBV12-3 or TRBV12-4 combines with J gene TRBJ2-7; D is undetermined. In DNA form, the CDR3 reads TGTGCCAGCAGTTTAACGGGCTACGAGCAGTACGTC. This sequence encodes CASSLTGYEQYV.